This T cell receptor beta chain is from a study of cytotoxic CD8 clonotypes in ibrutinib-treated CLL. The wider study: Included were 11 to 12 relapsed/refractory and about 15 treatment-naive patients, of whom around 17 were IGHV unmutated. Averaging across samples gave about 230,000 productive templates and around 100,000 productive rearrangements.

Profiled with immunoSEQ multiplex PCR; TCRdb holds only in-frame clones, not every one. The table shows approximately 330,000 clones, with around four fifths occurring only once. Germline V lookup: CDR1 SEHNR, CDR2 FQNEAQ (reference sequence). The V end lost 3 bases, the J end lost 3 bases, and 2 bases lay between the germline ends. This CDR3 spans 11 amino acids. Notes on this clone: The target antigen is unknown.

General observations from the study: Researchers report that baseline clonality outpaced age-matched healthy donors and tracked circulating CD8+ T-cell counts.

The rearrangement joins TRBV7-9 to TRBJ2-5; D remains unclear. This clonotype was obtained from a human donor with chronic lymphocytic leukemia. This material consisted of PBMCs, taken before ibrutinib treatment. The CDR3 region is CASSLKETQYF. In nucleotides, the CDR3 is TGTGCCAGCAGCTTGAAAGAGACCCAGTACTTC.